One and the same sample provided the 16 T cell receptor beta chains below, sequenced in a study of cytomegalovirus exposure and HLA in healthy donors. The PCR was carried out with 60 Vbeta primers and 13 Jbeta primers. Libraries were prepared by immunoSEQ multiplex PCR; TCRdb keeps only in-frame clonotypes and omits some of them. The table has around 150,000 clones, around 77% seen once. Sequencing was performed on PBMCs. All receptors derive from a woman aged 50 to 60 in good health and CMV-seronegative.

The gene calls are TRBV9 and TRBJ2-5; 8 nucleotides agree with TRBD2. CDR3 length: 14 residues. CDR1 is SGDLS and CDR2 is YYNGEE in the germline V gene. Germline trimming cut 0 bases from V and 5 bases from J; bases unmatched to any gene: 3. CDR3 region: CASSVAGGLETQYF. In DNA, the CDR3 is TGTGCCAGCAGCGTAGCGGGGGGGCTCGAGACCCAGTACTTC.

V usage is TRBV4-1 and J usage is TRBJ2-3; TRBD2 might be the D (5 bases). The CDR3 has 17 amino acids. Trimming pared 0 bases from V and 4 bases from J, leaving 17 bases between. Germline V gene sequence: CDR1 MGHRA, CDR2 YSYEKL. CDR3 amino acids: CASSQEARPGLSDTQYF. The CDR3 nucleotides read TGCGCCAGCAGCCAAGAAGCCCGGCCAGGACTTTCAGATACGCAGTATTTT.

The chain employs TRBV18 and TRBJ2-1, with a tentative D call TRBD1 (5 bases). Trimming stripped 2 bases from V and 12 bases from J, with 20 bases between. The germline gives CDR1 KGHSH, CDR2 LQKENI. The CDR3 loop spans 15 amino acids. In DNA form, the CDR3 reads TGTGCCAGCTCACCATTATTAGACAGCGTGGGAATGCAGTTCTTC. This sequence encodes CASSPLLDSVGMQFF. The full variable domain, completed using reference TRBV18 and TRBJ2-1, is NAGVMQNPRHLVRRRGQEARLRCSPMKGHSHVYWYRQLPEEGLKFMVYLQKENIIDESGMPKERFSAEFPKEGPSILRIQQVVRGDSAAYFCASSPLLDSVGMQFFGPGTRLTVL.

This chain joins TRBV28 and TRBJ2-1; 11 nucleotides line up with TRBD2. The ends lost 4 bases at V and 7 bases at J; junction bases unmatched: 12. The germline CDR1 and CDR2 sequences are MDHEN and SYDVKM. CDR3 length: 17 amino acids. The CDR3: CASSSFGLAGRGNEQFF. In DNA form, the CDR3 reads TGTGCCAGCAGTTCATTTGGACTAGCGGGCCGTGGGAATGAGCAGTTCTTC.

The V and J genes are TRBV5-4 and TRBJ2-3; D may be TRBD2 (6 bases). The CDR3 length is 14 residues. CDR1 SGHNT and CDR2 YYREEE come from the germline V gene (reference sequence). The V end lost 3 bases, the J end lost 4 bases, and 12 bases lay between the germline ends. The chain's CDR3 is CASSSRTGADTQYF. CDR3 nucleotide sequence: TGTGCCAGCAGCTCCCGGACGGGGGCAGATACGCAGTATTTT. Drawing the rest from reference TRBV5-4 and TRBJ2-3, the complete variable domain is ETGVTQSPTHLIKTRGQQVTLRCSSQSGHNTVSWYQQALGQGPQFIFQYYREEENGRGNFPPRFSGLQFPNYSSELNVNALELDDSALYLCASSSRTGADTQYFGPGTRLTVL.

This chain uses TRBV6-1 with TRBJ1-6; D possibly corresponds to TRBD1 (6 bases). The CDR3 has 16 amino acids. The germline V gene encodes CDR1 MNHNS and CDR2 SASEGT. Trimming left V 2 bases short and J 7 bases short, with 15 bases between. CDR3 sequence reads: CASSELAGRGNSPLHF. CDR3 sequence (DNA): TGTGCCAGCAGTGAATTGGCAGGGAGGGGGAATTCACCCCTCCACTTT.

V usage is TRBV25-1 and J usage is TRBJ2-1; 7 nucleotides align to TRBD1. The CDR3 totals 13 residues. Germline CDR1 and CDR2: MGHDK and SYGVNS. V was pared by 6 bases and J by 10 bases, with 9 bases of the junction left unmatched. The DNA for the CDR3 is TGTGCCAGCAGCCCAGACAGGGTAAAGGAGCAGTTCTTC. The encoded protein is CASSPDRVKEQFF.

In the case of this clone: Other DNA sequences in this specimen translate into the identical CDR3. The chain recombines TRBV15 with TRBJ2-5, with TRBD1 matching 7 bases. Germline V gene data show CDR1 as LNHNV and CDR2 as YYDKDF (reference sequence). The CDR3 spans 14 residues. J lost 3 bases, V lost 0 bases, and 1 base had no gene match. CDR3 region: CATSRDGTEETQYF. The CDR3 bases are TGTGCCACCAGCAGAGATGGGACAGAAGAGACCCAGTACTTC.

The CDR3 sequence: CASAGLAGANVLTF. CDR3 sequence (DNA): TGTGCCAGCGCCGGACTGGCTGGGGCCAACGTCCTGACTTTC. V and J are TRBV2 and TRBJ2-6, with D possibly matching TRBD2 (5 bases). Deletions cut 8 bases from V and 2 bases from J, with 10 bases between. Germline loops: CDR1 SNHLY, CDR2 FYNNEI. The CDR3 totals 14 residues.

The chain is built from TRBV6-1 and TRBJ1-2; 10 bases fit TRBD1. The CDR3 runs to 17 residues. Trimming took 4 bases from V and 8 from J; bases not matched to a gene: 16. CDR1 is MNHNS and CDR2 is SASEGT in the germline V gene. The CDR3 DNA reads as TGTGCCAGCAGTGGACCGGACAGGGGGGTTCATGATAAGGGCTACACCTTC. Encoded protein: CASSGPDRGVHDKGYTF.

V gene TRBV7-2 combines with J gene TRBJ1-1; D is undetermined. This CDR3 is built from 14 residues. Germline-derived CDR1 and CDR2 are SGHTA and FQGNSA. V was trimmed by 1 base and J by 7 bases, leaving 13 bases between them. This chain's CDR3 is CASSLDPFSSEAFF. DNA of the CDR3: TGTGCCAGCAGCTTAGACCCCTTTAGTAGTGAAGCTTTCTTT.

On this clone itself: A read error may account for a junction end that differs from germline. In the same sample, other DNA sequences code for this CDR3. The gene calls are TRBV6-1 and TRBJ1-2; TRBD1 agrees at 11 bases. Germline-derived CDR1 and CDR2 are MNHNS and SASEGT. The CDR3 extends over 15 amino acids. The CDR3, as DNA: TGTGCCAGCAGGGAAGGGACAGGGGGAGGCTATGGCTACACCTTC. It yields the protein CASREGTGGGYGYTF.

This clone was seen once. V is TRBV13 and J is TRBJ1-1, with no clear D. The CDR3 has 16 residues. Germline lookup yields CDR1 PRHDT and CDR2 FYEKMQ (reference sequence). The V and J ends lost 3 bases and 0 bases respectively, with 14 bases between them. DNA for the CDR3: TGTGCCAGCAGCTTCGGACTGGTTTGGATGAACACTGAAGCTTTCTTT. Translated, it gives CASSFGLVWMNTEAFF.

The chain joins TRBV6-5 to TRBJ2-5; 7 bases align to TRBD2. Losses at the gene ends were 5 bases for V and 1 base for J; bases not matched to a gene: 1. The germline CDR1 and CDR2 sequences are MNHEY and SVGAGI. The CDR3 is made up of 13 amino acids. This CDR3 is CASSRGVQETQYF. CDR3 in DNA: TGTGCCAGCAGTCGGGGGGTCCAAGAGACCCAGTACTTC.

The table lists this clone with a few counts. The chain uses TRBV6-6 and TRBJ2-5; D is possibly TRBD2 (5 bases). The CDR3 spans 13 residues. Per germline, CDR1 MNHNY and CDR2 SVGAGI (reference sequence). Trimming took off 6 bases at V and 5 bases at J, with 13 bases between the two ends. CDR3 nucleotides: TGTGCCAGCAGACCCGGACTTTGGGAGACCCAGTACTTC. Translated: CASRPGLWETQYF.

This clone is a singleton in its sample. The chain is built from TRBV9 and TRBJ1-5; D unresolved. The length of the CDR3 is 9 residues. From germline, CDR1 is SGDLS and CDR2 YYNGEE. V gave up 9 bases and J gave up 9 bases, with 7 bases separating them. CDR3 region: CATAGPQHF. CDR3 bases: TGTGCCACTGCCGGGCCCCAGCATTTT.